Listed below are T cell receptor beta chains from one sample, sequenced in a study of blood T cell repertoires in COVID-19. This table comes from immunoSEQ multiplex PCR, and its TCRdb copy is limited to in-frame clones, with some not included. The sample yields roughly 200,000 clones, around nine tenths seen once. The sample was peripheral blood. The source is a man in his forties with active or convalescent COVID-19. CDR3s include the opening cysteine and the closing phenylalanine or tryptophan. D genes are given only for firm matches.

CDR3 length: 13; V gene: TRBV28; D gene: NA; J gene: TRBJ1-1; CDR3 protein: CASATAGRNEAFF
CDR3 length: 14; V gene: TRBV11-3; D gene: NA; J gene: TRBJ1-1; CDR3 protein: CASSLGGGFSEAFF
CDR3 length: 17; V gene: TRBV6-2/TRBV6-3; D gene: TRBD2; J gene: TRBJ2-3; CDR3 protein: CASSHPPSGGATDTQYF
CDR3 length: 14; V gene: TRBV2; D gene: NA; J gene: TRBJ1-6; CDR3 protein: CASGPGQLLSPLHF
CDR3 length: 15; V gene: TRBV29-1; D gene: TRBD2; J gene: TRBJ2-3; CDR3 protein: CSVATSGTRTDTQYF
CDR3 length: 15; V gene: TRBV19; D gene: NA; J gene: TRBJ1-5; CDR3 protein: CASSHKSTGNQPQHF
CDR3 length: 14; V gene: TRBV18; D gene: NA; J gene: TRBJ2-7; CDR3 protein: CASSLQGNSYEQYF
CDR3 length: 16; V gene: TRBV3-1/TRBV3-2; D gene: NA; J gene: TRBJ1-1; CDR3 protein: CASSPRRAGLGTEAFF
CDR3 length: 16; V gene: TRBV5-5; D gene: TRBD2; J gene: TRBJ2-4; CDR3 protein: CASSLGTSGSRNIQYF
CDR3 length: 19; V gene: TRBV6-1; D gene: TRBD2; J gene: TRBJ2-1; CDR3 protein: CASSDAGLAGRVSYNEQFF
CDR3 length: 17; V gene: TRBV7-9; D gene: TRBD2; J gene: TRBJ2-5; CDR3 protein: CASSLVGLARNQETQYF
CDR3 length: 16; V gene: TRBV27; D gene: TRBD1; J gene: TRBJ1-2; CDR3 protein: CASSLSTGTGNYGYTF
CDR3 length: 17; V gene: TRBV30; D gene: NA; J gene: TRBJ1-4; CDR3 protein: CAWSVRGGDQTNEKLFF
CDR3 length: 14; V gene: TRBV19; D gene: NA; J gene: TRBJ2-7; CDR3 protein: CASSQTGSPYEQYF
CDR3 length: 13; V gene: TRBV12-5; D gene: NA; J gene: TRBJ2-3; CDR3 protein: CASGLASVDTQYF
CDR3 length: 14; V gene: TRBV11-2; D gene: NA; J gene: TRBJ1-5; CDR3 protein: CASSLTSGYQPQHF
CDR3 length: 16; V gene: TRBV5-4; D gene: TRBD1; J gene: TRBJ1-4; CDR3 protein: CASSAHRGGSNEKLFF
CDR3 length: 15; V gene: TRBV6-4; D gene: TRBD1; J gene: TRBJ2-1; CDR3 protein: CASSVDRAGGNEQFF
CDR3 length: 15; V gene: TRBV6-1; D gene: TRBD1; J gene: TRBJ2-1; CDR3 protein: CASSDLPGQYNEQFF
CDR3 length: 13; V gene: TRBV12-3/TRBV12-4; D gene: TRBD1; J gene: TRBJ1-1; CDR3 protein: CASRGQGNTEAFF
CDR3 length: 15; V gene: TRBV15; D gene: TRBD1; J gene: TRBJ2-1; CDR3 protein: CATERDRSSYNEQFF
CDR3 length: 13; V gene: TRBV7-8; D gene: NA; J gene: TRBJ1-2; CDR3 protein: CASSRTARPGYTF